The TCR beta chain described here comes from a study of cytomegalovirus exposure and HLA in healthy donors. Per germline, CDR1 SQVTM and CDR2 ANQGSEA. V shed 2 bases and J 7 bases; nucleotides not matched to a gene: 9. The CDR3 loop spans 14 amino acids. Study-wide points: Analyzed later, most CMV-associated TCR beta chains appeared HLA-restricted. The study listed 164 cytomegalovirus-associated TCR beta chains.

On this clone: Its antigen is undetermined.

PCR used 60 Vbeta primers and 13 Jbeta primers. Method: immunoSEQ multiplex PCR; TCRdb's copy keeps in-frame clones and lacks some. The sample lists nearly 200,000 clones, roughly 77% occurring once. The sample was PBMCs. This chain uses TRBV29-1 with TRBJ1-2, with TRBD1 matching over 8 bases. This receptor was identified in a male donor in good health and CMV-seropositive. The CDR3 DNA reads TGCAGCGTTGAATTTCACAGGGGGAATAGTGGCTACACCTTC. It specifies CSVEFHRGNSGYTF. The complete variable domain, with remaining parts taken from reference TRBV29-1 and TRBJ1-2, reads SAVISQKPSRDICQRGTSLTIQCQVDSQVTMMFWYRQQPGQSLTLIATANQGSEATYESGFVIDKFPISRPNLTFSTLTVSNMSPEDSSIYLCSVEFHRGNSGYTFGSGTRLTVV.